This T cell receptor beta chain was identified during a study of blood T cells in healthy people across ages. Study at large: About one barcoded beta molecule per two T cells was captured by template switching.

This clonotype was recorded at least ten times. Through a sample-barcoded 5' primer and a J-beta primer mix, a second PCR was run for roughly 7 to 12 cycles. Using its own MiXCR run on the 5' RACE reads, TCRdb lists one record per CDR3 protein. Among more than 650,000 distinct CDR3 sequences listed, roughly 25% were seen once. The V end lost 2 bases, the J end lost 3 bases, and 8 bases lay between the germline ends. The CDR3 contains 13 residues. Germline V lookup: CDR1 SGHRS, CDR2 YFSETQ. The sample was also linked to a second study, of T cells of mothers and their children.

The chain employs TRBV5-1 and TRBJ1-1; D not resolved. Sequenced material: blood. The receptor was isolated from a boy aged 10-17 years in good health. CDR3: CASSFKGDTEAFF. Written as DNA, the CDR3 is TGCGCCAGCAGCTTTAAGGGTGACACTGAAGCTTTCTTT.